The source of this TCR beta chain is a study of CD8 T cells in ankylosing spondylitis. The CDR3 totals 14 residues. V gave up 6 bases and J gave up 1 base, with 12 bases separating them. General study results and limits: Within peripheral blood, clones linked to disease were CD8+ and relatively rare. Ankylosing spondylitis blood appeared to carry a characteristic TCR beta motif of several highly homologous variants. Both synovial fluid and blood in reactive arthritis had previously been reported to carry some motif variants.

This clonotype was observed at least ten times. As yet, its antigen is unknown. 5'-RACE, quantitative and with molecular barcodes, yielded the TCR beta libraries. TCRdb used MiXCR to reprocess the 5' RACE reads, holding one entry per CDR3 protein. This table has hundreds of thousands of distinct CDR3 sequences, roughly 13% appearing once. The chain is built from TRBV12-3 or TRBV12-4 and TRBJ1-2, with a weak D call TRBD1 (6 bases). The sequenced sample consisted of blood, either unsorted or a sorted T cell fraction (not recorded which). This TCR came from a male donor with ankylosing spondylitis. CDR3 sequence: CASSRQAFNYGYTF. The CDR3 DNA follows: TGTGCCAGCAGCCGACAGGCATTTAACTATGGCTACACCTTC.